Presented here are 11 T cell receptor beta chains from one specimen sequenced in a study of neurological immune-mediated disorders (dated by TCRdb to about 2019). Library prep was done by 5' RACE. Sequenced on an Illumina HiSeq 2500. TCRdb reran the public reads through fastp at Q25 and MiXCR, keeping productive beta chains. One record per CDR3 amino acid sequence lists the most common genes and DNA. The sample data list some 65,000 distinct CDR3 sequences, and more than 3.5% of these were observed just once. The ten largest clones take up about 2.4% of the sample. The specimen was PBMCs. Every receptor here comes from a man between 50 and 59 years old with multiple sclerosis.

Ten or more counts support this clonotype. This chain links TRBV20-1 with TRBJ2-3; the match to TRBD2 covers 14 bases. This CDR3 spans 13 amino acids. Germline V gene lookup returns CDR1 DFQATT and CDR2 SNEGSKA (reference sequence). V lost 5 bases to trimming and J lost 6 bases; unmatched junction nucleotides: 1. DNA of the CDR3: TGCAGTGCTGGACTAGCGGGGGGTGATACGCAGTATTTT. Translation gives CSAGLAGGDTQYF.

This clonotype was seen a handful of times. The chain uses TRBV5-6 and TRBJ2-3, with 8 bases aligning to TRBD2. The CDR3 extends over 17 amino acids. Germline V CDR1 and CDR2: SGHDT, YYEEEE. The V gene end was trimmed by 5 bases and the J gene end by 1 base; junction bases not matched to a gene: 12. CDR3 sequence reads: CASRLTTGTRGTDTQYF. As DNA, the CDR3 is TGTGCCAGCAGACTTACAACCGGGACTAGAGGCACAGATACGCAGTATTTT.

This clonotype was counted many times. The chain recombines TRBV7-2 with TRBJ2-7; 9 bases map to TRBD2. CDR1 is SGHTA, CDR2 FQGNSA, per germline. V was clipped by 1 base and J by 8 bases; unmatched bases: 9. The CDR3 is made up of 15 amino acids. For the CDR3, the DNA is TGTGCCAGCAGCTTAGGGACCAGGCTAGCGGGGCAGCAGTACTTC. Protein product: CASSLGTRLAGQQYF. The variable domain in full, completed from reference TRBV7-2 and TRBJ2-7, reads GAGVSQSPSNKVTEKGKDVELRCDPISGHTALYWYRQSLGQGLEFLIYFQGNSAPDKSGLPSDRFSAERTGGSVSTLTIQRTQQEDSAVYLCASSLGTRLAGQQYFGPGTRLTVT.

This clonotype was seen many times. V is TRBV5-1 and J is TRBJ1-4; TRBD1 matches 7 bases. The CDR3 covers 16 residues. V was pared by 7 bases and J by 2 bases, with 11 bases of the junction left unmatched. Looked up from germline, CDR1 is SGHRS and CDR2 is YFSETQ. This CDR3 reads CASAPGGGSTNEKLFF. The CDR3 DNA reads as TGCGCCAGCGCGCCAGGGGGAGGCTCCACTAATGAAAAACTGTTTTTT.

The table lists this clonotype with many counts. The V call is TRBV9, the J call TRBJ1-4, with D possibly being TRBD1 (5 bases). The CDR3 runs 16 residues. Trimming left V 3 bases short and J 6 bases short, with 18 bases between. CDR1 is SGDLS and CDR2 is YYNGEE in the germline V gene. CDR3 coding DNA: TGTGCCAGCAGCGCAGGGACGAAAGCCCTCCATGAAAAACTGTTTTTT. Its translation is CASSAGTKALHEKLFF.

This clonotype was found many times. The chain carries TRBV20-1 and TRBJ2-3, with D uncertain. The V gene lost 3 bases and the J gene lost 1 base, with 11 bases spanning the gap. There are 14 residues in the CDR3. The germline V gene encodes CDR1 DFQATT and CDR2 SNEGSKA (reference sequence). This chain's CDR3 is CSASVRVGTDTQYF. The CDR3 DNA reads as TGCAGTGCTAGTGTCCGGGTTGGCACAGATACGCAGTATTTT.

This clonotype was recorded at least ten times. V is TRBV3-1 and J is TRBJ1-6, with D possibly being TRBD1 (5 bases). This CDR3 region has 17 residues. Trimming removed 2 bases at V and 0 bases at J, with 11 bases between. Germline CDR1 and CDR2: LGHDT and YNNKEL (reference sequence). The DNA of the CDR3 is TGTGCCAGCAGCCAACAGGGCCGGGGCTCCTATAATTCACCCCTCCACTTT. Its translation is CASSQQGRGSYNSPLHF.

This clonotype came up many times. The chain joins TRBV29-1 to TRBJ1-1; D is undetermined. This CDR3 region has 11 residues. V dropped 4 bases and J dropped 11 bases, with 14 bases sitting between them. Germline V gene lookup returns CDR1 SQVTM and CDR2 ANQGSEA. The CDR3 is CSVGLGPYAFF. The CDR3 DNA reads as TGCAGCGTTGGCCTCGGGCCCTATGCTTTCTTT. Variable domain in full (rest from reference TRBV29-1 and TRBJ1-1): SAVISQKPSRDICQRGTSLTIQCQVDSQVTMMFWYRQQPGQSLTLIATANQGSEATYESGFVIDKFPISRPNLTFSTLTVSNMSPEDSSIYLCSVGLGPYAFFGQGTRLTVV.

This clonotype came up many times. The CDR3 region is CASSQDWTKNGYTF. CDR3 coding DNA: TGCGCCAGCAGCCAAGATTGGACGAAGAATGGCTACACCTTC. The V and J genes are TRBV4-1 and TRBJ1-2, with unresolved D. The CDR3 extends over 14 amino acids. Per germline, CDR1 MGHRA and CDR2 YSYEKL. Trimming took off 0 bases at V and 6 bases at J, with 11 bases between the two ends.

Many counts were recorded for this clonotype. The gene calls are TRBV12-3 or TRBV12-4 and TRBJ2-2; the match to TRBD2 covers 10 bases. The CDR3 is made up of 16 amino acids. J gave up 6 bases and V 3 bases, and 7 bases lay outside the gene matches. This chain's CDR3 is CASSFFSGGLPGELFF. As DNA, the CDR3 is TGTGCCAGCAGTTTCTTTAGCGGGGGGCTGCCCGGGGAGCTGTTTTTT.

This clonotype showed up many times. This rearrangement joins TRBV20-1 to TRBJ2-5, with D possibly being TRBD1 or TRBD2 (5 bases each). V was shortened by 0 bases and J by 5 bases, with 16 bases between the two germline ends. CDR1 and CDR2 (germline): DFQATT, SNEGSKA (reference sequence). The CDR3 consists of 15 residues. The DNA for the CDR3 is TGCAGTGCTAGAGATATCGGGACGCGACGGGAGACCCAGTACTTC. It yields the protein CSARDIGTRRETQYF.